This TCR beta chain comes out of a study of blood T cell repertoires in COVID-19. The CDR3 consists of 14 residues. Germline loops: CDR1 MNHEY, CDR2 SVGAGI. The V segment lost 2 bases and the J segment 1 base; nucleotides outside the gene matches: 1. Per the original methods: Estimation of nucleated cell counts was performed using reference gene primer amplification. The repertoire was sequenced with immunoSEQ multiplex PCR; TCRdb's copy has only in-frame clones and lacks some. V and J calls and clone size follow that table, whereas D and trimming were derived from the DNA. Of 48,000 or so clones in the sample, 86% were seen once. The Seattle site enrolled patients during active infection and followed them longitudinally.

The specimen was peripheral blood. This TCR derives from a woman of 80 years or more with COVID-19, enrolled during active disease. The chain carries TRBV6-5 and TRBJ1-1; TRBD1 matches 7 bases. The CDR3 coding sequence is TGTGCCAGCAGTTACGACAGGGAGAACACTGAAGCTTTCTTT. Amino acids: CASSYDRENTEAFF.